This TCR beta chain comes out of a study of patients and donors after allogeneic stem cell transplantation. This clonotype has just a few counts. TCRdb re-derived calls from the RT-PCR reads in MiXCR, one entry per CDR3 protein. Of about 960,000 distinct CDR3 sequences in the sample, around 17% were seen once. V was clipped by 1 base and J by 2 bases, with 9 bases between them. From germline, CDR1 is LGHDT and CDR2 YNNKEL (reference sequence). The CDR3 covers 15 residues. The source material was blood, either unsorted or a sorted T cell fraction (not recorded which). This sequence was found in a human donor who was either an allogeneic HSCT recipient or a stem cell or donor lymphocyte infusion donor (not recorded which). It is not recorded whose cells these are; they may come from a transplant donor. The chain is built from TRBV3-1 and TRBJ2-1; D is unclear. CDR3 nucleotide sequence: TGTGCCAGCAGCCAAGGCCCGGATGCCTACAATGAGCAGTTCTTC. It is translated as CASSQGPDAYNEQFF.